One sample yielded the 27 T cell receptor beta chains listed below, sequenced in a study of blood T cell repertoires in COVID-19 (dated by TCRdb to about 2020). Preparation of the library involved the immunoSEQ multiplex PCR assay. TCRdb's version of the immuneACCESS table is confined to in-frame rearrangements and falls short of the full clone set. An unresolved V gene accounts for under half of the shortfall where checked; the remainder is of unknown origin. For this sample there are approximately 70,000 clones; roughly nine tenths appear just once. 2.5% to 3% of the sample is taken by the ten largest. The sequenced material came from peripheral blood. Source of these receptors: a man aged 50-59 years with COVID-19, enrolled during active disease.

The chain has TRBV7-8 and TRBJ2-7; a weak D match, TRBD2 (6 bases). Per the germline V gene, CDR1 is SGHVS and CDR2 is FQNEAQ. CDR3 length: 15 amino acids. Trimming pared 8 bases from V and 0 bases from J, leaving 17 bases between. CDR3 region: CASSGWGDSSYEQYV. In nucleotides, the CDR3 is TGTGCCAGCTCAGGGTGGGGGGATAGCTCCTACGAGCAGTACGTC.

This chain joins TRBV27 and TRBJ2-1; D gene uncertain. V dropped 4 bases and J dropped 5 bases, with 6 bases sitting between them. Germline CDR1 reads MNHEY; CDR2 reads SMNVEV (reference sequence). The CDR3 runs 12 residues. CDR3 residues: CASSSQNNEQFF. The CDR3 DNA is TGTGCCAGCAGTTCGCAGAACAATGAGCAGTTCTTC.

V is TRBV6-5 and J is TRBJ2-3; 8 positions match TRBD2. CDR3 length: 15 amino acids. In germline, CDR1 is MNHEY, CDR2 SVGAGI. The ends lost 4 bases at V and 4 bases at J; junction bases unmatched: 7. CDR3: CASSFRAGESDTQYF. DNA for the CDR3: TGTGCCAGCAGTTTCAGAGCGGGAGAGTCAGATACGCAGTATTTT.

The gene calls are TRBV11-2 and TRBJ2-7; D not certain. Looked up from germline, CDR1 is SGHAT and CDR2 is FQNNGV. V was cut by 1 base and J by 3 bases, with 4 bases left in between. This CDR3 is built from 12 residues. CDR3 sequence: CASSLAYYEQYF. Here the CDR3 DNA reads TGTGCCAGCAGCTTAGCGTACTACGAGCAGTACTTC.

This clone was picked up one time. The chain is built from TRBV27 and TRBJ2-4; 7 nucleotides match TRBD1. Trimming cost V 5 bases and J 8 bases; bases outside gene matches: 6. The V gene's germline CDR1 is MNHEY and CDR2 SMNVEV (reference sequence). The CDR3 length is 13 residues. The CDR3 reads CASSGKQGDIQYF. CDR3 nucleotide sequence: TGTGCCAGCAGTGGCAAGCAGGGGGACATTCAGTACTTC.

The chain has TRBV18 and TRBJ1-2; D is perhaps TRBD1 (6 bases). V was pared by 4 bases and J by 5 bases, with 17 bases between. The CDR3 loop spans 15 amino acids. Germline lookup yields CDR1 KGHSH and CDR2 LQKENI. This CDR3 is CASSRDTTSPYGYTF. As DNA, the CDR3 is TGTGCCAGCTCACGGGACACAACTTCCCCGTATGGCTACACCTTC.

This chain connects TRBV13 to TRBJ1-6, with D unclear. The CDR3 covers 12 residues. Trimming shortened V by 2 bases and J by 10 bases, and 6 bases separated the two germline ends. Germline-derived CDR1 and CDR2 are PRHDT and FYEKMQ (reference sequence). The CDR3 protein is CASSLPQSPLHF. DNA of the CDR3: TGTGCCAGCAGCTTACCCCAATCACCCCTCCACTTT.

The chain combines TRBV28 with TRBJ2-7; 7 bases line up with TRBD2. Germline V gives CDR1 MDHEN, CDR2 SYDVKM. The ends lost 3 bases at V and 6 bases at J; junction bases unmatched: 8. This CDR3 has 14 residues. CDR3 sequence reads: CASSFTSEATEQYF. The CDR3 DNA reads TGTGCCAGCAGTTTCACTAGCGAGGCGACCGAGCAGTACTTC.

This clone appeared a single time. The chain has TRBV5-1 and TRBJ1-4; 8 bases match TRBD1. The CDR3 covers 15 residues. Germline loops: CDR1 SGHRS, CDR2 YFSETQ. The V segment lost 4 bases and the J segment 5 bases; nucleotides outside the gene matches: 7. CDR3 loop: CASSTGQGGNEKLFF. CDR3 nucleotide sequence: TGCGCCAGCAGCACCGGACAGGGAGGCAATGAAAAACTGTTTTTT.

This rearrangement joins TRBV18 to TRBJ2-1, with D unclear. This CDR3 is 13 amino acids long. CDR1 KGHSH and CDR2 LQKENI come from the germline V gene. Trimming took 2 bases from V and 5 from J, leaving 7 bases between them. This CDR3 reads CASSPGQNNEQFF. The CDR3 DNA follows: TGTGCCAGCTCACCAGGCCAGAACAATGAGCAGTTCTTC.

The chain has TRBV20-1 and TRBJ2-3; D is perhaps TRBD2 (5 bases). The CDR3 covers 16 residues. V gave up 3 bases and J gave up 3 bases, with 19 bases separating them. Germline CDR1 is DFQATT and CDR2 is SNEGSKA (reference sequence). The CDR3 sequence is CSASSDEGVGTDTQYF. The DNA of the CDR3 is TGCAGTGCTAGTTCCGACGAGGGTGTGGGTACAGATACGCAGTATTTT.

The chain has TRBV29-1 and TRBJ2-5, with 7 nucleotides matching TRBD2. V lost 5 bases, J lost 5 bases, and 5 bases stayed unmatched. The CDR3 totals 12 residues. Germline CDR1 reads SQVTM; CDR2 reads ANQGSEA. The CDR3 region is CSVPLGGETQYF. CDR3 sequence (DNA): TGCAGCGTTCCGCTCGGGGGGGAGACCCAGTACTTC. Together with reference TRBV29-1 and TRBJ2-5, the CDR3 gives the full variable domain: SAVISQKPSRDICQRGTSLTIQCQVDSQVTMMFWYRQQPGQSLTLIATANQGSEATYESGFVIDKFPISRPNLTFSTLTVSNMSPEDSSIYLCSVPLGGETQYFGPGTRLLVL.

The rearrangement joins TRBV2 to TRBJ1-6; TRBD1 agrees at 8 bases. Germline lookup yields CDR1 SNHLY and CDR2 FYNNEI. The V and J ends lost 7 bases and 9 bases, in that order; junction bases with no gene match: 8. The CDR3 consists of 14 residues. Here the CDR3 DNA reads TGTGCCAGCACGTTGACAGGGGTGCTTTCACCCCTCCACTTT. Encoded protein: CASTLTGVLSPLHF. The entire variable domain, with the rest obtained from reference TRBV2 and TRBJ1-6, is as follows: EPEVTQTPSHQVTQMGQEVILRCVPISNHLYFYWYRQILGQKVEFLVSFYNNEISEKSEIFDDQFSVERPDGSNFTLKIRSTKLEDSAMYFCASTLTGVLSPLHFGNGTRLTVT.

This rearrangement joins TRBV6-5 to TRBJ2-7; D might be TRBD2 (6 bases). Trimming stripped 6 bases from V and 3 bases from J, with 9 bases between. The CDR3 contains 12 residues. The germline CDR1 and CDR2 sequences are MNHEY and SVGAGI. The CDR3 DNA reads TGTGCCAGCAGCCCCGGGAGCTACGAGCAGTACTTC. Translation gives CASSPGSYEQYF.

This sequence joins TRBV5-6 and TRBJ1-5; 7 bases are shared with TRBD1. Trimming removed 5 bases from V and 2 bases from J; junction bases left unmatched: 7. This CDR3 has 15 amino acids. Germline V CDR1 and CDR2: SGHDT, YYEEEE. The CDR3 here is CASSSYGQGNQPQHF. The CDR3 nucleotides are TGTGCCAGCAGTTCCTATGGACAGGGCAATCAGCCCCAGCATTTT.

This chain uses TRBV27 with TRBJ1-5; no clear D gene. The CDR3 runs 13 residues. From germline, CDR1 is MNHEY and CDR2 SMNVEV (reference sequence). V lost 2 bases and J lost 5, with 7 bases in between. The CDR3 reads CASSLQADQPQHF. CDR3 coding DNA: TGTGCCAGCAGTTTACAGGCAGATCAGCCCCAGCATTTT.

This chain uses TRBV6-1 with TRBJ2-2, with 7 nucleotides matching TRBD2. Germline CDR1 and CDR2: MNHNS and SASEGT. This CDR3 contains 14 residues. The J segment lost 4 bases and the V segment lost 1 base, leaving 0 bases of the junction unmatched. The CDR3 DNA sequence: TGTGCCAGCAGTGAAGGGACTAGCACCGGGGAGCTGTTTTTT. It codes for CASSEGTSTGELFF.

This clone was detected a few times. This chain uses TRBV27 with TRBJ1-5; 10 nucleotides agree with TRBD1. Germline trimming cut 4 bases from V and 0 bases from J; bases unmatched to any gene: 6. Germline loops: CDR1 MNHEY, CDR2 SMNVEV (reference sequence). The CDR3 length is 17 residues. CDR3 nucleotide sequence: TGTGCCAGCAGTTCAATGGGGACAGGGGTTAGCAATCAGCCCCAGCATTTT. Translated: CASSSMGTGVSNQPQHF.

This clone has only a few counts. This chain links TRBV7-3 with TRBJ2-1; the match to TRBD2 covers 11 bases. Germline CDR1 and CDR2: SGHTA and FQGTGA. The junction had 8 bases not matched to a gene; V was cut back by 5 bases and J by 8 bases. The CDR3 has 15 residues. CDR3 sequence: CASSLTSGSKDEQFF. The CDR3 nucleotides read TGTGCCAGCAGCCTCACTAGCGGGAGTAAAGATGAGCAGTTCTTC. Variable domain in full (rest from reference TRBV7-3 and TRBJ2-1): GAGVSQTPSNKVTEKGKYVELRCDPISGHTALYWYRQSLGQGPEFLIYFQGTGAADDSGLPNDRFFAVRPEGSVSTLKIQRTERGDSAVYLCASSLTSGSKDEQFFGPGTRLTVL.

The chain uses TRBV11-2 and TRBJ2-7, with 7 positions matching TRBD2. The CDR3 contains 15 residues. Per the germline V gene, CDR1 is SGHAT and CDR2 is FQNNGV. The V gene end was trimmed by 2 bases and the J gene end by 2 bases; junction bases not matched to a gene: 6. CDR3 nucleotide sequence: TGTGCCAGCAGCTTACATCCTAGCGGTACCTACGAGCAGTACGTC. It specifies CASSLHPSGTYEQYV.

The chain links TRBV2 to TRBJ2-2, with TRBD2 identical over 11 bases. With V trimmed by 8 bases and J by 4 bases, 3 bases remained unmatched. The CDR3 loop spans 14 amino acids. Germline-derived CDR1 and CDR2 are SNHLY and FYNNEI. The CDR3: CASRSGRGTGELFF. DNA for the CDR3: TGTGCCAGCCGTAGCGGGAGGGGCACCGGGGAGCTGTTTTTT.

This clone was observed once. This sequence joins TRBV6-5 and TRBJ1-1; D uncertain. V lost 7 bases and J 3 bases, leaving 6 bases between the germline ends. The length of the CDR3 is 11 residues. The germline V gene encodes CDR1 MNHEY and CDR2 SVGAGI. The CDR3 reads CASTFDTEAFF. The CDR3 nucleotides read TGTGCCAGCACTTTCGACACTGAAGCTTTCTTT.

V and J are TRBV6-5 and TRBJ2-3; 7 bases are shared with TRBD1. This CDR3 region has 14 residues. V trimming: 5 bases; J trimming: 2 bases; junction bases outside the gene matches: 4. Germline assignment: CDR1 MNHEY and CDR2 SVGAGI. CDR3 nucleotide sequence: TGTGCCAGCAGTCACAGGGGTCCCACAGATACGCAGTATTTT. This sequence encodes CASSHRGPTDTQYF.

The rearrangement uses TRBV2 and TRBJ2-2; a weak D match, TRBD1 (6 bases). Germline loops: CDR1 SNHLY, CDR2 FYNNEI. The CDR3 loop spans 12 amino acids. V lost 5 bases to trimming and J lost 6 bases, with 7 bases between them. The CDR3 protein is CASSRQAGELFF. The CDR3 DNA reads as TGTGCCAGCAGTCGACAGGCCGGGGAGCTGTTTTTT.

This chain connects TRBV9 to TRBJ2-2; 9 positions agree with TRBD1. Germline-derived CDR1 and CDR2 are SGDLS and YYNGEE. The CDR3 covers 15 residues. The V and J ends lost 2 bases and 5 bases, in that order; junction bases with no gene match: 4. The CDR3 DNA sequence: TGTGCCAGCAGCGTGGGGACAGGGAAGACCGGGGAGCTGTTTTTT. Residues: CASSVGTGKTGELFF. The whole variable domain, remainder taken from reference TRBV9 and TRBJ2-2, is DSGVTQTPKHLITATGQRVTLRCSPRSGDLSVYWYQQSLDQGLQFLIQYYNGEERAKGNILERFSAQQFPDLHSELNLSSLELGDSALYFCASSVGTGKTGELFFGEGSRLTVL.

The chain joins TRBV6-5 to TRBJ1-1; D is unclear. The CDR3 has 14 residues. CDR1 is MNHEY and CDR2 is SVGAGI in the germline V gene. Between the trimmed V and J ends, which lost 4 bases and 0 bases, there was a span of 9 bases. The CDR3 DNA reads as TGTGCCAGCAGTTCCCGAGACTTGAACACTGAAGCTTTCTTT. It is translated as CASSSRDLNTEAFF.

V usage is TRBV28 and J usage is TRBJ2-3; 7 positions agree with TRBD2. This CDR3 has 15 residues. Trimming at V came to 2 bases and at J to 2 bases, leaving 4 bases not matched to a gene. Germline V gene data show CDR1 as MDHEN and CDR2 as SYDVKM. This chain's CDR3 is CASSLRTRATDTQYF. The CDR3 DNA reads TGTGCCAGCAGTTTAAGGACTAGAGCCACAGATACGCAGTATTTT.